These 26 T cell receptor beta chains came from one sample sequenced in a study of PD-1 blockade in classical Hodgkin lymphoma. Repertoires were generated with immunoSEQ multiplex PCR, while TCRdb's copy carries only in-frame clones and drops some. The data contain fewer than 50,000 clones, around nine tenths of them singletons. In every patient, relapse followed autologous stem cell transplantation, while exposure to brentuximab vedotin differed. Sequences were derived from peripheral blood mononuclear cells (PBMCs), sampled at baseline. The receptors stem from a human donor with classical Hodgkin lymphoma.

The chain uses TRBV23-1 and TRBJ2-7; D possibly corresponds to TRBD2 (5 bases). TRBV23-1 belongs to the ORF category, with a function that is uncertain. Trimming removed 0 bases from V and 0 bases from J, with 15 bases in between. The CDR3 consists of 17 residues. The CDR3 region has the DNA TGCGCCAGCAGTCAATCCCTCATGTGTCGGGACTCCTACGAGCAGTACTTC. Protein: CASSQSLMCRDSYEQYF.

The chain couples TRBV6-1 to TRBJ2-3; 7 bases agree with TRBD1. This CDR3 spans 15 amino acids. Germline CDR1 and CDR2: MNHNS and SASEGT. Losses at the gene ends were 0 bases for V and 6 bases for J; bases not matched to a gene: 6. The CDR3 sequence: CASSEAYDRADTQYF. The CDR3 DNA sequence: TGTGCCAGCAGTGAAGCGTATGACAGGGCCGATACGCAGTATTTT.

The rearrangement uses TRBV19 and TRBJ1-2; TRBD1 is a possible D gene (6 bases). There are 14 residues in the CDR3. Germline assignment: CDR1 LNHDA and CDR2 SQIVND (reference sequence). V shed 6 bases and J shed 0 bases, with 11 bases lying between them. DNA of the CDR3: TGTGCCAGTAGCCTACAGGGAACTAACTATGGCTACACCTTC. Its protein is CASSLQGTNYGYTF.

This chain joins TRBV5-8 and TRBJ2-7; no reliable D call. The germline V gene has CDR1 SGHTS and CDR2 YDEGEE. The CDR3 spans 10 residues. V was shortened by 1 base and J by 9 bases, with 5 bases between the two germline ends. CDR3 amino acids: CASSLHGQYF. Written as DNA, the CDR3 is TGTGCCAGCAGCTTGCACGGGCAGTACTTC. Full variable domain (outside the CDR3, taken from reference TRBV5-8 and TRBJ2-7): EAGVTQSPTHLIKTRGQQATLRCSPISGHTSVYWYQQALGLGLQFLLWYDEGEERNRGNFPPRFSGRQFPNYSSELNVNALELEDSALYLCASSLHGQYFGPGTRLTVT.

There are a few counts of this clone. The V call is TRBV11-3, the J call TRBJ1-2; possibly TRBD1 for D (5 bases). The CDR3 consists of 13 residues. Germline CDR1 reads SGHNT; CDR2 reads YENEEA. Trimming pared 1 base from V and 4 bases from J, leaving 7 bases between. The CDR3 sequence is CASSLAQGYGYTF. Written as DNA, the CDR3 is TGTGCCAGCAGCTTAGCCCAGGGCTATGGCTACACCTTC.

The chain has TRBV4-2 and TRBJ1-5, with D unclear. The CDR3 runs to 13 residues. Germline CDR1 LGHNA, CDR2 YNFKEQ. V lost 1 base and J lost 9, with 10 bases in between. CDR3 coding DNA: TGTGCCAGCAGCCAAGGGTGGGATCGGCCCCAGCATTTT. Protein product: CASSQGWDRPQHF.

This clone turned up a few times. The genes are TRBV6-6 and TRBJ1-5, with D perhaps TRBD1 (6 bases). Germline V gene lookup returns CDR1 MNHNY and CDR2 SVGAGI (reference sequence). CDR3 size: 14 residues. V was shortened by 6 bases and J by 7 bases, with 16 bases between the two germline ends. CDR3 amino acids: CASRSQGRKQPQHF. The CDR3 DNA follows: TGTGCCAGCAGGAGTCAGGGGAGAAAACAGCCCCAGCATTTT.

The CDR3 sequence: CASSAGQREKLFF. The CDR3 bases are TGTGCCAGCAGCGCGGGACAGCGTGAAAAACTGTTTTTT. The J gene is TRBJ1-4, the V gene TRBV9; 7 bases are a match to TRBD1. This CDR3 has 13 amino acids. The germline gives CDR1 SGDLS, CDR2 YYNGEE. V dropped 3 bases and J dropped 7; count of bases not matched to a gene: 3.

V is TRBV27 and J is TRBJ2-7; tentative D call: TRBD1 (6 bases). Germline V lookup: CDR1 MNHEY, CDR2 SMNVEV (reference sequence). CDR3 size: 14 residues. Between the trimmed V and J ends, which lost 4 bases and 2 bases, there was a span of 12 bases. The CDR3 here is CASSSYRDTYEQYF. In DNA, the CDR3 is TGTGCCAGCAGTTCATACAGGGACACCTACGAGCAGTACTTC.

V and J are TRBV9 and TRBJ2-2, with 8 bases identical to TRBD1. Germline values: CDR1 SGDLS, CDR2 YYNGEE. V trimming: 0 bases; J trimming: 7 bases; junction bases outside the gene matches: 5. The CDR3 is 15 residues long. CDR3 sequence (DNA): TGTGCCAGCAGCGTAGTGGACAGGGCGGGCGGGGAGCTGTTTTTT. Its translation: CASSVVDRAGGELFF.

The CDR3 region has the DNA TGTGCCAGCAGTTTACGAGCGGGGGGGACAGATACGCAGTATTTT. This gives the protein CASSLRAGGTDTQYF. This chain joins TRBV27 and TRBJ2-3; 10 nucleotides agree with TRBD2. The CDR3 extends over 15 amino acids. Germline CDR1 MNHEY, CDR2 SMNVEV (reference sequence). V lost 2 bases and J lost 3; bases outside the gene matches: 2.

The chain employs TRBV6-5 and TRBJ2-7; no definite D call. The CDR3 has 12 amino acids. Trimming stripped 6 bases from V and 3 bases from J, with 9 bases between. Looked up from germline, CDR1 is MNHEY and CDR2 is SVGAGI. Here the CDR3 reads CASRDGFYEQYF. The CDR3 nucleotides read TGTGCCAGCAGGGACGGATTCTACGAGCAGTACTTC.

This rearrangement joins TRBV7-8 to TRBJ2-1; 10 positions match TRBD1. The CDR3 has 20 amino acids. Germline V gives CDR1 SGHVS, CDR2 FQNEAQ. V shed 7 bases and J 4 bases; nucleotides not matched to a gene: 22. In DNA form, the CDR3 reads TGTGCCAGCACCATGACTTCACGACAGGGGGCGAACTCTTTTTACAATGAGCAGTTCTTC. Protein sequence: CASTMTSRQGANSFYNEQFF. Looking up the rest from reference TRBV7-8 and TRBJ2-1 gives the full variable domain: GAGVSQSPRYKVAKRGQDVALRCDPISGHVSLFWYQQALGQGPEFLTYFQNEAQLDKSGLPSDRFFAERPEGSVSTLKIQRTQQEDSAVYLCASTMTSRQGANSFYNEQFFGPGTRLTVL.

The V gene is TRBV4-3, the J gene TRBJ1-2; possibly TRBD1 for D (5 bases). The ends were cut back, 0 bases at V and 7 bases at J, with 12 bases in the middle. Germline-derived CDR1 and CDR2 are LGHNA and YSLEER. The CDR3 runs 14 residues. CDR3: CASSQDGAVSGYTF. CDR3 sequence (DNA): TGCGCCAGCAGCCAAGACGGGGCGGTGAGTGGCTACACCTTC.

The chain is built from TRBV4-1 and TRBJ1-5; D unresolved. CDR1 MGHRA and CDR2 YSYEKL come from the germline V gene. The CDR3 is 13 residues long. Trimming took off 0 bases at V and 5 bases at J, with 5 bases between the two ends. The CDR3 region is CASSQDLHQPQHF. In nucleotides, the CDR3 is TGCGCCAGCAGCCAAGATCTCCATCAGCCCCAGCATTTT.

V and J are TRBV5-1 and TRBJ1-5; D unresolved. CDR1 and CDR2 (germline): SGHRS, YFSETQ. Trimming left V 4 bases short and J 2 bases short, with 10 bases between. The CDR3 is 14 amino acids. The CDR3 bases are TGCGCCAGCAGCCGATTAGGAGGCAATCAGCCCCAGCATTTT. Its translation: CASSRLGGNQPQHF.

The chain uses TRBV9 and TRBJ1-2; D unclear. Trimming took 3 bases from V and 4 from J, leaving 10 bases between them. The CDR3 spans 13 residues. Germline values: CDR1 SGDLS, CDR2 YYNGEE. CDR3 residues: CASSASRGYGYTF. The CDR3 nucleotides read TGTGCCAGCAGCGCCTCCCGGGGCTATGGCTACACCTTC.

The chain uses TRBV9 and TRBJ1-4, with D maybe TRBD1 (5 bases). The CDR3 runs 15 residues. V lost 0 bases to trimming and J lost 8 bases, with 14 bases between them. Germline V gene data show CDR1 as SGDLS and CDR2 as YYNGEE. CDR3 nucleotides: TGTGCCAGCAGCGTAGCTGGGGGGTCCGGGGAAAAACTGTTTTTT. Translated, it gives CASSVAGGSGEKLFF.

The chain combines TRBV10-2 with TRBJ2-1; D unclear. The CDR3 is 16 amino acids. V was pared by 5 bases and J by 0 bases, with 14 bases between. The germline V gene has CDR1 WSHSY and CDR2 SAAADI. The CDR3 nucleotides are TGCGCCAGCAGTCCCCACAGCACGAGCTCCTACAATGAGCAGTTCTTC. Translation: CASSPHSTSSYNEQFF.

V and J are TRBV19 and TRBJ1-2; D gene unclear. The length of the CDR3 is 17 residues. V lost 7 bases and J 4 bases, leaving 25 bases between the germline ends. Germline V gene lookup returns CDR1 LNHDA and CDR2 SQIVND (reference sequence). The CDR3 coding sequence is TGTGCCAGTACCCCGCCAATAAGCGGACGGTGGTTCTATGGCTACACCTTC. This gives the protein CASTPPISGRWFYGYTF. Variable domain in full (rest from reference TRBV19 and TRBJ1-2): DGGITQSPKYLFRKEGQNVTLSCEQNLNHDAMYWYRQDPGQGLRLIYYSQIVNDFQKGDIAEGYSVSREKKESFPLTVTSAQKNPTAFYLCASTPPISGRWFYGYTFGSGTRLTVV.

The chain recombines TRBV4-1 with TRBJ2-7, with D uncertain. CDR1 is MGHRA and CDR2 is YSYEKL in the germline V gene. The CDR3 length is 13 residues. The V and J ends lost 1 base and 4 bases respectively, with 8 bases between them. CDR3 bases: TGCGCCAGCAGCCAAGGCGAGGTTTACGAGCAGTACTTC. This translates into CASSQGEVYEQYF.

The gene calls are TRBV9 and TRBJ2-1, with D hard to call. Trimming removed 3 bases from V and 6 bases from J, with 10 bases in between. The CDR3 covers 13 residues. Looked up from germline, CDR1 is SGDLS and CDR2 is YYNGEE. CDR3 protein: CASSENYLNEQFF. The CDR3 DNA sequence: TGTGCCAGCAGCGAAAACTACCTCAATGAGCAGTTCTTC.

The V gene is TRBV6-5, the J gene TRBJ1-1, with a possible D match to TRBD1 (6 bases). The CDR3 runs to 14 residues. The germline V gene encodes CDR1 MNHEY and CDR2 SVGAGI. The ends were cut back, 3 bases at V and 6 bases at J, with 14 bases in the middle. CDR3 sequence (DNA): TGTGCCAGCAGTTATTCAGGGGTCGGGGCTGAAGCTTTCTTT. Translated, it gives CASSYSGVGAEAFF.

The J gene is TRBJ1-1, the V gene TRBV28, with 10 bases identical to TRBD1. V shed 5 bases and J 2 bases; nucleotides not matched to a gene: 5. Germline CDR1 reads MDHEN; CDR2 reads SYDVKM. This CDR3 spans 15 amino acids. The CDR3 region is CASSPWDRGNTEAFF. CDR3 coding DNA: TGTGCCAGCAGTCCCTGGGACAGGGGTAACACTGAAGCTTTCTTT.

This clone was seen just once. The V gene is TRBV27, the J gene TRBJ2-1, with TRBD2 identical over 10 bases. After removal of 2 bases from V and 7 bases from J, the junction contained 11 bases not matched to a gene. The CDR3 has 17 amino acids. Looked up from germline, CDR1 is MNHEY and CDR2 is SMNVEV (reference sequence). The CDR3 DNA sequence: TGTGCCAGCAGTTTAAGAACCCTAGCGGGAGTGGGGAATGAGCAGTTCTTC. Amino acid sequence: CASSLRTLAGVGNEQFF.

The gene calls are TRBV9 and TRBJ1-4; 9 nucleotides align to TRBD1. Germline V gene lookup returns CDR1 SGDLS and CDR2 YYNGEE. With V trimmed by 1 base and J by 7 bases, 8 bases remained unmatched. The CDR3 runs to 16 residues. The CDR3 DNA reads TGTGCCAGCAGCGTAACGGCCGGGACAGGGAGTGAAAAACTGTTTTTT. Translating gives CASSVTAGTGSEKLFF. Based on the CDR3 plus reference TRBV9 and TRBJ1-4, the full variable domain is DSGVTQTPKHLITATGQRVTLRCSPRSGDLSVYWYQQSLDQGLQFLIQYYNGEERAKGNILERFSAQQFPDLHSELNLSSLELGDSALYFCASSVTAGTGSEKLFFGSGTQLSVL.